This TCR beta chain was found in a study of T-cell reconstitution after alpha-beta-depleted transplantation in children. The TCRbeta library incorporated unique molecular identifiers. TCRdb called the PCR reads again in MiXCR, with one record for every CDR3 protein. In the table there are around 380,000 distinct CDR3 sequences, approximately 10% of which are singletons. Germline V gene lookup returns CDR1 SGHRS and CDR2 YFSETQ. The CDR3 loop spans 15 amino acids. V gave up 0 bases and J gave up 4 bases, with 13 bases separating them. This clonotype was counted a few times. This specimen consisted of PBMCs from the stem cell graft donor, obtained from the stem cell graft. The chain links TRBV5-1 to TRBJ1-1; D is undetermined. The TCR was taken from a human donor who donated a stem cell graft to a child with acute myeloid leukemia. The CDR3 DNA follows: TGCGCCAGCAGCTTGGGGGCGGATCCGGGCACTGAAGCTTTCTTT. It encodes CASSLGADPGTEAFF. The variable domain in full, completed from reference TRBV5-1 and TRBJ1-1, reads KAGVTQTPRYLIKTRGQQVTLSCSPISGHRSVSWYQQTPGQGLQFLFEYFSETQRNKGNFPGRFSGRQFSNSRSEMNVSTLELGDSALYLCASSLGADPGTEAFFGQGTRLTVV.